This entry describes one TCR beta chain. Those enrolled in Seattle joined during active infection and were followed longitudinally afterward. The V gene's germline CDR1 is SQVTM and CDR2 ANQGSEA. The CDR3 contains 12 residues. V lost 6 bases and J 6 bases, leaving 14 bases between the germline ends. These data belong to a study of blood T cell repertoires in COVID-19. Study summary: The United States, Italy and Spain provided the acute and convalescent COVID-19 samples. Sources were T cells, B-cell-depleted T cells, or PBMCs; the material itself was cDNA or gDNA.

Here immunoSEQ multiplex PCR was the method, and the copy in TCRdb shows in-frame clones only, minus some. The table shows roughly 200,000 clones, with about 88% occurring only once. The source material was peripheral blood. V and J are TRBV29-1 and TRBJ1-2, with D possibly matching TRBD1 (6 bases). This TCR came from a woman in her forties or fifties with COVID-19, enrolled during active disease. CDR3 nucleotides: TGCAGCGTCGACAGGAGGATTAATGGCTACACCTTC. Amino acid sequence: CSVDRRINGYTF.